Listed here are 31 T cell receptor beta chains from one sample, sequenced in a study of shared clonotypes between healthy human individuals. Sequencing was performed with immunoSEQ multiplex PCR; in TCRdb, only in-frame clones are kept and a portion is missing. The table shows 2.3 million or so clones, with 80% to 95% occurring only once. Sequencing was done on a sample of naive CD4+ T cells from PBMCs. Subset described: CD45RA+ positively selected. All receptors derive from a man aged 18-30 years in good health. Some clones in this sample may be carry-over from other donors' samples.

The genes are TRBV5-1 and TRBJ2-2, with D unresolved. Between the trimmed V and J ends, which lost 0 bases and 0 bases, there was a span of 12 bases. Per the germline V gene, CDR1 is SGHRS and CDR2 is YFSETQ. The CDR3 sequence is 17 residues long. CDR3 coding DNA: TGCGCCAGCAGCTTGGCCAGTGGGCCCCCGAACACCGGGGAGCTGTTTTTT. Encoded protein: CASSLASGPPNTGELFF. Based on the CDR3 plus reference TRBV5-1 and TRBJ2-2, the full variable domain is KAGVTQTPRYLIKTRGQQVTLSCSPISGHRSVSWYQQTPGQGLQFLFEYFSETQRNKGNFPGRFSGRQFSNSRSEMNVSTLELGDSALYLCASSLASGPPNTGELFFGEGSRLTVL.

Concerning this clone: Within the sample, other DNA sequences also encode this same CDR3. The gene calls are TRBV7-2 and TRBJ2-7; a possible D gene is TRBD2 (5 bases). The CDR3 contains 15 residues. The V end was cut by 2 bases, the J end by 0 bases, with 11 bases between. Looked up from germline, CDR1 is SGHTA and CDR2 is FQGNSA. The CDR3 DNA sequence: TGTGCCAGCAGCTTAAGAGGAGGCGGCTCCTACGAGCAGTACTTC. As protein: CASSLRGGGSYEQYF.

The CDR3 spells CASSYSSTPGSNEQYF. As DNA, the CDR3 is TGTGCCAGCAGTTACTCGAGTACTCCGGGGTCCAACGAGCAGTACTTC. The genes are TRBV6-6 and TRBJ2-7; D might be TRBD2 (5 bases). Germline V gives CDR1 MNHNY, CDR2 SVGAGI (reference sequence). V was pared by 0 bases and J by 5 bases, with 17 bases between. The CDR3 covers 16 residues.

The chain uses TRBV19 and TRBJ2-7, with D possibly being TRBD2 (6 bases). Germline CDR1 and CDR2: LNHDA and SQIVND (reference sequence). V gave up 5 bases and J gave up 9 bases, with 17 bases separating them. This CDR3 region has 13 residues. CDR3 amino acids: CASSPTGVTAQYF. The CDR3, as DNA: TGTGCCAGTAGTCCCACGGGGGTGACTGCGCAGTACTTC.

This clone was seen once. The rearrangement joins TRBV6-1 to TRBJ1-1, with D perhaps matching TRBD1 (5 bases). Germline-derived CDR1 and CDR2 are MNHNS and SASEGT. The CDR3 consists of 14 residues. Between the trimmed V and J ends, which lost 3 bases and 4 bases, there was a span of 12 bases. In nucleotides, the CDR3 is TGTGCCAGCAGTGACCTTCAGGGTACCACTGAAGCTTTCTTT. Its translation: CASSDLQGTTEAFF.

The rearrangement uses TRBV6-5 and TRBJ2-1, with unresolved D. CDR3 length: 15 amino acids. V was cut by 7 bases and J by 7 bases, with 20 bases left in between. CDR1 and CDR2 from the germline V gene are MNHEY and SVGAGI. The CDR3 bases are TGTGCCAGCACCCTACGGGCCGCGATCAGTAATGAGCAGTTCTTC. Translated: CASTLRAAISNEQFF.

The CDR3 spells CASSLAGDRGGPQHF. The CDR3 DNA reads as TGCGCCAGCAGCTTGGCTGGGGACAGAGGCGGCCCCCAGCATTTT. This chain uses TRBV5-1 with TRBJ1-5; 7 nucleotides match TRBD1. This CDR3 is built from 15 residues. From germline, CDR1 is SGHRS and CDR2 YFSETQ. The ends lost 0 bases at V and 10 bases at J; junction bases unmatched: 10.

The rearrangement joins TRBV30 to TRBJ1-4; TRBD1 agrees at 8 bases. Germline V gene sequence: CDR1 GTSNPN, CDR2 SVGIG (reference sequence). The CDR3 runs to 17 residues. J was trimmed by 7 bases and V by 0 bases; bases with no gene match: 13. The CDR3 coding sequence is TGTGCCTGGAGTGTCCACAGGGGGAGTGAGGTACGTGAAAAACTGTTTTTT. It is translated as CAWSVHRGSEVREKLFF.

This clone was detected only once. The chain recombines TRBV7-9 with TRBJ2-2; 7 bases are shared with TRBD2. The CDR3 covers 14 residues. With 2 bases clipped from V and 7 bases from J, the junction kept 4 bases outside the gene matches. Germline V lookup: CDR1 SEHNR, CDR2 FQNEAQ (reference sequence). The CDR3 protein is CASSLIRTSGELFF. Here the CDR3 DNA reads TGTGCCAGCAGCTTAATTCGGACTAGCGGGGAGCTGTTTTTT.

As concerns this clone: The junction differs from germline at one of its ends, possibly a read error. This chain uses TRBV6-1 with TRBJ2-7; possibly TRBD1 for D (5 bases). Germline CDR1 reads MNHNS; CDR2 reads SASEGT. This CDR3 is built from 15 residues. The CDR3 nucleotides are TGTGCCAGCTGTGACAGACTCCCCGGGTGGGACGAGCAGTACTTC. As protein: CASCDRLPGWDEQYF.

This chain joins TRBV6-1 and TRBJ2-3; D gene uncertain. Per the germline V gene, CDR1 is MNHNS and CDR2 is SASEGT. The CDR3 consists of 14 residues. Trimming cost V 4 bases and J 2 bases, with 10 bases left between them. This CDR3 reads CASSATYLTDTQYF. The CDR3 bases are TGTGCCAGCAGTGCCACCTATCTCACAGATACGCAGTATTTT.

The chain combines TRBV4-1 with TRBJ2-1; TRBD2 might be the D (6 bases). Germline V lookup: CDR1 MGHRA, CDR2 YSYEKL. There are 15 residues in the CDR3. V was shortened by 4 bases and J by 8 bases, with 18 bases between the two germline ends. CDR3 protein: CASSRLGGALHEQFF. The CDR3, as DNA: TGCGCCAGCAGCCGCCTGGGCGGGGCCCTTCATGAGCAGTTCTTC.

This chain uses TRBV7-9 with TRBJ1-4, with D perhaps TRBD1 (6 bases). Trimming took off 5 bases at V and 3 bases at J, with 13 bases between the two ends. Germline lookup yields CDR1 SEHNR and CDR2 FQNEAQ (reference sequence). The CDR3 length is 15 residues. CDR3 nucleotide sequence: TGTGCCAGCAGCCTTCGGGACACGGCTAATGAAAAACTGTTTTTT. As protein: CASSLRDTANEKLFF.

This chain joins TRBV11-2 and TRBJ1-2; no clear D gene. The CDR3 sequence is 13 residues long. Germline V gene sequence: CDR1 SGHAT, CDR2 FQNNGV. Deletions cut 5 bases from V and 4 bases from J, with 11 bases between. The CDR3 DNA is TGTGCCAGCAGCCGCTCGGGGTTCTATGGCTACACCTTC. The encoded protein is CASSRSGFYGYTF.

The V gene is TRBV19, the J gene TRBJ1-2; D is undetermined. Germline V CDR1 and CDR2: LNHDA, SQIVND (reference sequence). Trimming took 3 bases from V and 3 from J, leaving 5 bases between them. The CDR3 is made up of 12 amino acids. The DNA of the CDR3 is TGTGCCAGTAGTATGAACGACTATGGCTACACCTTC. Encoded protein: CASSMNDYGYTF.

This rearrangement joins TRBV5-1 to TRBJ2-3; no clear D. CDR3 length equals 15 residues. The V end lost 2 bases, the J end lost 2 bases, and 12 bases lay between the germline ends. Germline lookup yields CDR1 SGHRS and CDR2 YFSETQ. The CDR3 loop reads CASSFSPGITDTQYF. The CDR3, as DNA: TGCGCCAGCAGCTTTTCCCCGGGCATCACAGATACGCAGTATTTT.

This chain connects TRBV5-4 to TRBJ2-5, with unresolved D. Germline V gene lookup returns CDR1 SGHNT and CDR2 YYREEE (reference sequence). The CDR3 extends over 14 amino acids. The V and J ends lost 1 base and 1 base respectively, with 8 bases between them. In DNA, the CDR3 is TGTGCCAGCAGCTTGTTCGGCGGCCAAGAGACCCAGTACTTC. Its protein is CASSLFGGQETQYF.

For this clone: Other nucleotide sequences from this sample produce the same CDR3. This chain joins TRBV18 and TRBJ2-7; TRBD2 matches at 14 bases. The CDR3 length is 14 residues. V was clipped by 3 bases and J by 7 bases; unmatched bases: 2. Germline-derived CDR1 and CDR2 are KGHSH and LQKENI. For the CDR3, the DNA is TGTGCCAGCTCACCGGGACTAGCGGGAGTGGAGCAGTACTTC. This gives the protein CASSPGLAGVEQYF.

The V and J genes are TRBV15 and TRBJ2-6; D ambiguous. The germline gives CDR1 LNHNV, CDR2 YYDKDF (reference sequence). The CDR3 is 15 amino acids. V dropped 1 base and J dropped 2 bases, with 6 bases sitting between them. CDR3 sequence reads: CATSRGLPGANVLTF. CDR3 DNA: TGTGCCACCAGCAGAGGCCTTCCTGGGGCCAACGTCCTGACTTTC.

The rearrangement joins TRBV19 to TRBJ1-4; 7 bases agree with TRBD1. The CDR3 totals 16 residues. Germline loops: CDR1 LNHDA, CDR2 SQIVND (reference sequence). J lost 0 bases, V lost 4 bases, and 5 bases had no gene match. The CDR3 loop reads CASSTGTAATNEKLFF. In nucleotides, the CDR3 is TGTGCCAGTAGTACCGGGACAGCAGCAACTAATGAAAAACTGTTTTTT.

In this sample, this clone turned up once. The chain carries TRBV6-1 and TRBJ2-1; 8 nucleotides match TRBD2. The V gene end was trimmed by 0 bases and the J gene end by 5 bases; junction bases not matched to a gene: 6. Germline values: CDR1 MNHNS, CDR2 SASEGT. The CDR3 length is 16 residues. CDR3 sequence (DNA): TGTGCCAGCAGTGAAGCCGGCGGGAGGAGAAACAATGAGCAGTTCTTC. It encodes CASSEAGGRRNNEQFF.

This CDR3 reads CASSSDRDTEAFF. The CDR3, as DNA: TGTGCCAGCAGCTCCGATAGGGACACTGAAGCTTTCTTT. This chain connects TRBV7-8 to TRBJ1-1; no clear D gene. V lost 4 bases, J lost 3 bases, and 9 bases lay in between. This CDR3 comprises 13 residues. The germline gives CDR1 SGHVS, CDR2 FQNEAQ.

J is TRBJ2-5 and V is TRBV4-2; 11 bases are shared with TRBD2. Trimming took 0 bases from V and 4 from J; bases not matched to a gene: 7. CDR3 length: 17 amino acids. Per the germline V gene, CDR1 is LGHNA and CDR2 is YNFKEQ. In nucleotides, the CDR3 is TGTGCCAGCAGCCAAGATTTGGCTAGCGGGAGGTTAGAGACCCAGTACTTC. It is translated as CASSQDLASGRLETQYF.

This clone has a handful of counts. The same CDR3 is also encoded by other DNA sequences in this sample. The CDR3 coding sequence is TGCGCCAGCAGCTTGGCGGGCACAGATACGCAGTATTTT. This codes for CASSLAGTDTQYF. The chain has TRBV5-1 and TRBJ2-3; D gene uncertain. This CDR3 spans 13 amino acids. V lost 0 bases and J 1 base, leaving 3 bases between the germline ends. Germline CDR1 and CDR2: SGHRS and YFSETQ. Combining the CDR3 with reference TRBV5-1 and TRBJ2-3 gives the whole variable domain KAGVTQTPRYLIKTRGQQVTLSCSPISGHRSVSWYQQTPGQGLQFLFEYFSETQRNKGNFPGRFSGRQFSNSRSEMNVSTLELGDSALYLCASSLAGTDTQYFGPGTRLTVL.

The rearrangement links TRBV7-2 to TRBJ2-7, with TRBD1 matching over 7 bases. CDR3 length: 14 amino acids. The V and J ends lost 5 bases and 3 bases, in that order; junction bases with no gene match: 7. Germline CDR1 is SGHTA and CDR2 is FQGNSA. CDR3 sequence (DNA): TGTGCCAGCAGCCACCCGGGACAGAACTACGAGCAGTACTTC. It codes for CASSHPGQNYEQYF.

This sequence joins TRBV19 and TRBJ1-3; 11 positions match TRBD1. With 7 bases clipped from V and 2 bases from J, the junction kept 7 bases outside the gene matches. The V gene's germline CDR1 is LNHDA and CDR2 SQIVND (reference sequence). The CDR3 sequence is 16 residues long. The CDR3 sequence is CASISRTGGAGNTIYF. The CDR3 coding sequence is TGTGCCAGTATTTCCCGGACAGGGGGCGCTGGAAACACCATATATTTT.

This chain uses TRBV18 with TRBJ1-1; 9 bases are a match to TRBD1. The V and J ends lost 6 bases and 2 bases, in that order; junction bases with no gene match: 7. Looked up from germline, CDR1 is KGHSH and CDR2 is LQKENI. There are 15 residues in the CDR3. The chain's CDR3 is CASSSGQGHNTEAFF. CDR3 nucleotides: TGTGCCAGCTCCTCGGGACAGGGCCATAACACTGAAGCTTTCTTT. Variable domain in full (rest from reference TRBV18 and TRBJ1-1): NAGVMQNPRHLVRRRGQEARLRCSPMKGHSHVYWYRQLPEEGLKFMVYLQKENIIDESGMPKERFSAEFPKEGPSILRIQQVVRGDSAAYFCASSSGQGHNTEAFFGQGTRLTVV.

V usage is TRBV4-1 and J usage is TRBJ2-5; 11 bases fit TRBD1. This CDR3 comprises 17 residues. CDR1 and CDR2 (germline): MGHRA, YSYEKL. V lost 1 base and J lost 5; bases outside the gene matches: 9. CDR3: CASSQGFGQGAGETQYF. The CDR3 bases are TGCGCCAGCAGCCAAGGGTTCGGACAGGGGGCTGGGGAGACCCAGTACTTC.

This clone was seen a few times. The chain uses TRBV28 and TRBJ2-7, with TRBD2 identical over 12 bases. Germline CDR1 reads MDHEN; CDR2 reads SYDVKM. This CDR3 contains 15 residues. Germline trimming cut 6 bases from V and 3 bases from J; bases unmatched to any gene: 6. The CDR3 DNA is TGTGCCAGCAGGTTGACTAGCGGGAGATTCTACGAGCAGTACTTC. Protein product: CASRLTSGRFYEQYF. The whole variable domain, remainder taken from reference TRBV28 and TRBJ2-7, is DVKVTQSSRYLVKRTGEKVFLECVQDMDHENMFWYRQDPGLGLRLIYFSYDVKMKEKGDIPEGYSVSREKKERFSLILESASTNQTSMYLCASRLTSGRFYEQYFGPGTRLTVT.

The V gene is TRBV5-1, the J gene TRBJ1-2; possible D gene TRBD1, 6 bases. The CDR3 is 13 amino acids. With 5 bases removed from V and 8 bases from J, the gap between germline ends came to 16 bases. Germline V CDR1 and CDR2: SGHRS, YFSETQ. The CDR3 DNA is TGCGCCAGCAGTGTCTCAGGGGCAACGGGCTACACCTTC. It codes for CASSVSGATGYTF.

The rearrangement links TRBV30 to TRBJ2-5, with D hard to call. The CDR3 runs to 11 residues. Trimming took 7 bases from V and 4 from J, leaving 10 bases between them. Looked up from germline, CDR1 is GTSNPN and CDR2 is SVGIG (reference sequence). Here the CDR3 reads CAYASSETQYF. The CDR3 region has the DNA TGTGCCTACGCTTCTTCAGAGACCCAGTACTTC.